The 26 T cell receptor beta chains below all came from one sample that was sequenced in a study of cytomegalovirus exposure and HLA in healthy donors. The PCR ran on 60 Vbeta and 13 Jbeta primers. Only in-frame clones appear in the TCRdb table, and some are missing; sequencing was by immunoSEQ multiplex PCR. Of roughly 170,000 clones listed, 80% are singletons. The sample consisted of PBMCs. Receptors originate from a woman in her fifties or sixties in good health and CMV-seropositive.

As to this clone: In the same sample, other DNA sequences code for this CDR3. The CDR3 protein is CASSLADRPTGELFF. CDR3 nucleotide sequence: TGTGCCAGCAGCTTAGCGGACAGACCAACCGGGGAGCTGTTTTTT. The chain joins TRBV7-9 to TRBJ2-2, with D maybe TRBD1 (6 bases). Trimming stripped 0 bases from V and 5 bases from J, with 10 bases between. From germline, CDR1 is SEHNR and CDR2 FQNEAQ (reference sequence). This CDR3 has 15 residues.

The chain joins TRBV19 to TRBJ2-7; D possibly corresponds to TRBD1 (6 bases). This CDR3 contains 12 residues. The V end was cut by 8 bases, the J end by 2 bases, with 10 bases between. CDR1 LNHDA and CDR2 SQIVND come from the germline V gene (reference sequence). The CDR3 protein is CASLDSAYEQYF. DNA of the CDR3: TGTGCCAGTCTGGACAGTGCCTACGAGCAGTACTTC.

The chain combines TRBV4-2 with TRBJ2-3; 12 bases fit TRBD2. V gave up 0 bases and J gave up 0 bases; unmatched junction bases: 1. Per the germline V gene, CDR1 is LGHNA and CDR2 is YNFKEQ. This CDR3 region has 17 residues. This CDR3 is CASSQEGLAGSTDTQYF. CDR3 DNA sequence: TGTGCCAGCAGCCAAGAGGGACTAGCGGGTAGCACAGATACGCAGTATTTT.

The chain combines TRBV6-5 with TRBJ1-1, with a tentative D call TRBD1 (5 bases). The V end was cut by 2 bases, the J end by 5 bases, with 6 bases between. Germline V gene lookup returns CDR1 MNHEY and CDR2 SVGAGI. This CDR3 contains 12 residues. Written as DNA, the CDR3 is TGTGCCAGCAGTTACGGGGGGACTGAAGCTTTCTTT. Translating it yields CASSYGGTEAFF.

This clone appeared a single time. Written as DNA, the CDR3 is TGTGCCAGCATGCCGGGACTAGCGGGTCCCTACGAGCAGTACTTC. This sequence encodes CASMPGLAGPYEQYF. The chain recombines TRBV2 with TRBJ2-7, with 12 bases matching TRBD2. The germline V gene has CDR1 SNHLY and CDR2 FYNNEI. V lost 7 bases and J lost 2; bases outside the gene matches: 6. This CDR3 comprises 15 residues.

This clone appeared a few times. This rearrangement joins TRBV25-1 to TRBJ1-6; 7 bases agree with TRBD1. The CDR3 length is 15 residues. Germline V gene data show CDR1 as MGHDK and CDR2 as SYGVNS. Germline trimming cut 1 base from V and 7 bases from J; bases unmatched to any gene: 4. The CDR3 sequence is CASSEFKDRNSPLHF. The CDR3 nucleotides are TGTGCCAGCAGTGAATTCAAGGACAGGAATTCACCCCTCCACTTT.

This clone was recorded a few times. V gene TRBV10-3 combines with J gene TRBJ1-3, with D possibly matching TRBD1 (6 bases). The length of the CDR3 is 15 residues. Germline values: CDR1 ENHRY, CDR2 SYGVKD. Trimming removed 7 bases from V and 0 bases from J, with 13 bases in between. This CDR3 reads CAITAGDHSGNTIYF. In nucleotides, the CDR3 is TGTGCCATCACCGCAGGGGACCACTCTGGAAACACCATATATTTT.

V is TRBV30 and J is TRBJ2-3; tentative D call: TRBD1 (6 bases). CDR1 is GTSNPN and CDR2 is SVGIG in the germline V gene (reference sequence). Trimming left V 2 bases short and J 3 bases short, with 12 bases between. The CDR3 covers 14 residues. The CDR3 DNA reads TGTGCCTGGAGTTATCAGGGGAGAACAGATACGCAGTATTTT. Protein sequence: CAWSYQGRTDTQYF.

Comment on this clone: A junction end diverges from the germline sequence, so it may reflect a read error. The J gene is TRBJ2-3, the V gene TRBV7-9, with 7 bases identical to TRBD1. The length of the CDR3 is 15 residues. Germline V lookup: CDR1 SEHNR, CDR2 FQNEAQ (reference sequence). The CDR3 DNA reads TGTTCCAGCAGCCCCGGGACAGCTAGCACAGATACGCAGTATTTT. The encoded protein is CSSSPGTASTDTQYF. Filled out from reference TRBV7-9 and TRBJ2-3, the complete variable domain reads DTGVSQNPRHKITKRGQNVTFRCDPISEHNRLYWYRQTLGQGPEFLTYFQNEAQLEKSRLLSDRFSAERPKGSFSTLEIQRTEQGDSAMYLCSSSPGTASTDTQYFGPGTRLTVL.

The chain employs TRBV19 and TRBJ2-2; D is uncertain. This CDR3 has 13 residues. CDR1 is LNHDA and CDR2 is SQIVND in the germline V gene (reference sequence). Trimming removed 4 bases from V and 4 bases from J, with 7 bases in between. The CDR3 DNA sequence: TGTGCCAGTAGTACCCAGGTCACCGGGGAGCTGTTTTTT. This sequence encodes CASSTQVTGELFF.

The rearrangement uses TRBV28 and TRBJ2-5, with D unresolved. This CDR3 region has 14 residues. Per germline, CDR1 MDHEN and CDR2 SYDVKM. V was clipped by 1 base and J by 1 base, with 7 bases between them. CDR3 in amino acids: CASSLLSAQETQYF. CDR3 DNA: TGTGCCAGCAGTTTATTGAGCGCCCAAGAGACCCAGTACTTC.

The chain is built from TRBV6-5 and TRBJ2-5; D remains ambiguous. TRBJ2-7 explains the end of the DNA better; the J call may be wrong. The germline CDR1 and CDR2 sequences are MNHEY and SVGAGI. This CDR3 spans 14 amino acids. The CDR3 nucleotides are TGTGCCAGCAGGCAGGCCAGGTTTACCTACGAGCAGTACTTC. This gives the protein CASRQARFTYEQYF.

The J gene is TRBJ2-3, the V gene TRBV19; TRBD1 is a possible D gene (5 bases). V was cut by 1 base and J by 2 bases, with 13 bases left in between. Germline values: CDR1 LNHDA, CDR2 SQIVND (reference sequence). CDR3 size: 16 residues. CDR3 sequence reads: CASSIGGTGYTDTQYF. CDR3 bases: TGTGCCAGTAGTATAGGAGGAACAGGTTACACAGATACGCAGTATTTT.

This sequence joins TRBV5-1 and TRBJ2-5; maybe TRBD2 (5 bases). The CDR3 runs to 11 residues. Deletions cut 7 bases from V and 2 bases from J, with 6 bases between. The V gene's germline CDR1 is SGHRS and CDR2 YFSETQ. CDR3 loop: CASRGQETQYF. The CDR3 coding sequence is TGCGCCAGCCGAGGGCAAGAGACCCAGTACTTC.

The chain uses TRBV6-1 and TRBJ1-2, with 9 bases aligning to TRBD1. The CDR3 loop spans 16 amino acids. Germline V CDR1 and CDR2: MNHNS, SASEGT. V was clipped by 0 bases and J by 2 bases; unmatched bases: 4. The DNA of the CDR3 is TGTGCCAGCAGTGAAGCGCTAGGGACAGGGAACTATGGCTACACCTTC. It is translated as CASSEALGTGNYGYTF.

The chain has TRBV7-9 and TRBJ2-5; 8 nucleotides line up with TRBD2. The J call may be wrong; the DNA end is better matched by TRBJ2-7. CDR3 size: 12 residues. Per the germline V gene, CDR1 is SEHNR and CDR2 is FQNEAQ (reference sequence). CDR3 in amino acids: CASSLRGVEQYF. DNA for the CDR3: TGTGCCAGCAGCCTGCGGGGGGTCGAGCAGTACTTC.

This chain connects TRBV4-3 to TRBJ1-1, with D uncertain. The germline V gene encodes CDR1 LGHNA and CDR2 YSLEER. Trimming pared 2 bases from V and 0 bases from J, leaving 13 bases between. CDR3 length: 16 residues. DNA for the CDR3: TGCGCCAGCAGCCAACGAGGTGGCCTCATGAACACTGAAGCTTTCTTT. Its translation is CASSQRGGLMNTEAFF.

The chain couples TRBV2 to TRBJ2-1; the match to TRBD2 covers 13 bases. There are 15 residues in the CDR3. Germline V CDR1 and CDR2: SNHLY, FYNNEI. Unmatched junction bases numbered 2, after V lost 5 bases and J lost 4 bases. The chain's CDR3 is CASSRLAGGYNEQFF. In DNA, the CDR3 is TGTGCCAGCAGTCGACTAGCGGGAGGATACAATGAGCAGTTCTTC.

This rearrangement joins TRBV9 to TRBJ2-7; a possible D gene is TRBD2 (6 bases). The germline V gene has CDR1 SGDLS and CDR2 YYNGEE. Deletions cut 0 bases from V and 2 bases from J, with 12 bases between. The CDR3 runs to 15 residues. Here the CDR3 DNA reads TGTGCCAGCAGCGTAGCGGGAGCTAGGCCCTACGAGCAGTACTTC. It yields the protein CASSVAGARPYEQYF.

The gene calls are TRBV29-1 and TRBJ1-3, with TRBD1 identical over 7 bases. V dropped 8 bases and J dropped 7; count of bases not matched to a gene: 8. Germline CDR1 and CDR2: SQVTM and ANQGSEA. The CDR3 runs 12 residues. CDR3 amino acids: CSPGGYGNTIYF. The CDR3 region has the DNA TGCAGCCCAGGGGGATACGGGAACACCATATATTTT. Full variable domain (outside the CDR3, taken from reference TRBV29-1 and TRBJ1-3): SAVISQKPSRDICQRGTSLTIQCQVDSQVTMMFWYRQQPGQSLTLIATANQGSEATYESGFVIDKFPISRPNLTFSTLTVSNMSPEDSSIYLCSPGGYGNTIYFGEGSWLTVV.

This chain uses TRBV6-5 with TRBJ1-2; tentatively, D is TRBD1 (5 bases). The CDR3 has 14 residues. With 9 bases removed from V and 6 bases from J, the gap between germline ends came to 20 bases. Germline CDR1 and CDR2: MNHEY and SVGAGI. Here the CDR3 reads CASRGHPSYDGYTF. CDR3 nucleotides: TGTGCCAGTAGAGGACACCCATCCTACGATGGCTACACCTTC.

This chain joins TRBV15 and TRBJ2-1, with TRBD2 identical over 8 bases. This CDR3 is 18 amino acids long. V shed 4 bases, J shed 2 bases, and the junction held 13 bases outside the gene matches. CDR1 is LNHNV, CDR2 YYDKDF, per germline (reference sequence). CDR3 coding DNA: TGTGCCACCAGCAACAAGGGTGCGGGGGGCGGAACCTACAATGAGCAGTTCTTC. This sequence encodes CATSNKGAGGGTYNEQFF.

J is TRBJ2-1 and V is TRBV28; 9 bases line up with TRBD1. The CDR3 runs to 16 residues. From germline, CDR1 is MDHEN and CDR2 SYDVKM. V dropped 5 bases and J dropped 8; count of bases not matched to a gene: 13. The chain's CDR3 is CASSPSGTGIVDEQFF. The CDR3 nucleotides are TGTGCCAGCAGTCCCAGCGGGACAGGGATCGTCGATGAGCAGTTCTTC. The full variable domain, rest sourced from reference TRBV28 and TRBJ2-1, is DVKVTQSSRYLVKRTGEKVFLECVQDMDHENMFWYRQDPGLGLRLIYFSYDVKMKEKGDIPEGYSVSREKKERFSLILESASTNQTSMYLCASSPSGTGIVDEQFFGPGTRLTVL.

The chain has TRBV6-1 and TRBJ1-1; no clear D gene. V dropped 6 bases and J dropped 5 bases, with 13 bases sitting between them. CDR1 and CDR2 (germline): MNHNS, SASEGT. The CDR3 is 13 residues long. This CDR3 is CASSPGGLTEAFF. CDR3 bases: TGTGCCAGCAGCCCGGGCGGGCTTACTGAAGCTTTCTTT.

This clone has a single count. The chain joins TRBV5-1 to TRBJ2-5; D might be TRBD2 (5 bases). The ends were cut back, 2 bases at V and 1 base at J, with 15 bases in the middle. CDR1 and CDR2 from the germline V gene are SGHRS and YFSETQ. The CDR3 spans 16 residues. This CDR3 reads CASSFYLGGFQETQYF. Written as DNA, the CDR3 is TGCGCCAGCAGCTTTTACTTAGGCGGGTTCCAAGAGACCCAGTACTTC.

The CDR3 DNA reads TGTGCCACCAGCAGAGATATCTTGAGGGAGGGGGAGCTGTTTTTT. Translation gives CATSRDILREGELFF. The chain links TRBV15 to TRBJ2-2, with a possible D match to TRBD2 (5 bases). Trimming cost V 0 bases and J 8 bases, with 13 bases left between them. The germline CDR1 and CDR2 sequences are LNHNV and YYDKDF (reference sequence). The CDR3 is 15 residues long. Full variable domain (missing parts from reference TRBV15 and TRBJ2-2): DAMVIQNPRYQVTQFGKPVTLSCSQTLNHNVMYWYQQKSSQAPKLLFHYYDKDFNNEADTPDNFQSRRPNTSFCFLDIRSPGLGDTAMYLCATSRDILREGELFFGEGSRLTVL.